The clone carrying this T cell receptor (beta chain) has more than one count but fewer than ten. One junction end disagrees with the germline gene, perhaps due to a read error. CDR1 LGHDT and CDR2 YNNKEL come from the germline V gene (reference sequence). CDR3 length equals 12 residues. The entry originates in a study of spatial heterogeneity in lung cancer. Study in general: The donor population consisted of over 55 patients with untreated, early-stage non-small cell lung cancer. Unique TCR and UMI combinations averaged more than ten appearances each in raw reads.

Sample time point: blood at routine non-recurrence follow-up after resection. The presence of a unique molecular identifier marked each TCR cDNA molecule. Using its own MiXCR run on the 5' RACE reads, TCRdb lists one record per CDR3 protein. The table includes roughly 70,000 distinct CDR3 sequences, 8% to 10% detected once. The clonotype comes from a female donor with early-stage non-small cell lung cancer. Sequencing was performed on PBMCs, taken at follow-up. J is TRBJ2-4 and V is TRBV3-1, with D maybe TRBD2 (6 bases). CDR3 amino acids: CASSQEGGRQFF. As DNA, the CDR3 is TGTGCCAGCAGCCAAGAGGGGGGTCGTCAATTCTTC.